This TCR beta chain was documented in a study of cytomegalovirus exposure and HLA in healthy donors (dated by TCRdb to the late 2010s). General notes on the study: An earlier analysis of roughly 570 of the donors reported roughly 300 Gb of sequence data and 117 million unique TCR beta sequences obtained from 180 million or so T cells. An early release that covered about 600 HLA-typed donors contained approximately 300 gigabases of sequencing data and around 80 million unique TCR sequences. Of the 300 to 450 genotyped donors, around 81% fell in the genetic ancestry cluster associated with self-reported Caucasian donors. The study aimed to test whether cataloging public T cell receptors could reveal signatures of past pathogen exposure. The study profiled the T cell repertoires of under 700 subjects by immunosequencing and related them to cytomegalovirus serostatus. Along with the approximately 650-subject first cohort, a separate validation cohort of over 90 different subjects was used. To predict cytomegalovirus infection status, the study combined high-throughput TCR immunosequencing, statistical association of individual TCRs with disease status, and machine learning. To study patterns of TCR occurrence, a later analysis re-analyzed previously published TCR beta repertoires from 666 donors and added high-resolution HLA genotyping. Rather than drawing on any new phenotypic data, the later analysis identified candidate immune exposures from TCR beta sequences and the way those sequences occurred across donors. An earlier analysis of fewer than 700 of the donors applied high-throughput TCR beta sequencing to assess whether each TCR beta V gene segment acted as functional or pseudogenic. Donor age, sex, ethnicity and CMV serostatus were collected together with the repertoire data. In a later genetic analysis, genome-wide SNP genotypes for about three fifths of the roughly 670 donors were used, and that subset was treated as a discovery cohort. All discovery cohort repertoires had been generated using a single sequencing platform. HLA typing included class I and class II loci at four-digit resolution. Typing coverage varied by locus: roughly 629-640 donors for A, B, C, DRB1 and DQB1; roughly 520 for DQA1; nearly 610 for DPA1; fewer than 480 for DPB1. Roughly 5 DR-DQ haplotypes were treated as single units for association and clustering because of strong linkage in the cohort. Among over 350 genotyped donors of the cohort, an average of approximately 240,000 unique TCR beta nucleotide sequences were sequenced per donor, roughly 18% of them non-productive.

Concerning this clone itself: No antigen is known for it. Base qualities are not provided; no much larger clone lies one nucleotide away.

Libraries were constructed by the immunoSEQ multiplex PCR assay. The multiplex PCR relied on a mix of 60 forward primers for TCR Vbeta segments and 13 reverse primers for TCR Jbeta segments. The CDR3 region of rearranged TCR beta genes was amplified from genomic DNA by a multiplex PCR assay. The Illumina HiSeq System was used to sequence the amplified TCR beta libraries as 87-base-pair reads. In the source study's methods: A later analysis counted tens of millions of unique TCR beta chains across the 550 to 800 repertoires, and around 9.9 million of these chains were shared by at least two donors. Raw reads were error-corrected and collapsed into unique sequences by a nearest-neighbor algorithm in which closely related sequences were merged to remove PCR and sequencing errors. CDR3 sequences were aligned to IMGT reference sequences to assign V, D and J gene segments. For a sequence to be retained, a match of at least six nucleotides to both a V gene segment and a J gene segment was required. Rearrangements were called productive when the CDR3 lacked stop codons and stayed in frame with V and J; all others were non-productive. Following IMGT convention, CDR3 was defined as the stretch from the second conserved V-encoded cysteine to the conserved J-encoded phenylalanine. Sequences without an unambiguous match to a single V gene segment were excluded from the earlier analysis of several hundred of the donors. An earlier analysis of 587 of the donors classified V segments as functional when productive rearrangements were above 56.7% and as segregating when the standard deviation between donors was above 5%. A statistical classification framework was developed to diagnose cytomegalovirus status using the catalog of TCR beta chain sequences. V and J gene assignment, in a later analysis, came from comparing TCR nucleotide sequences with IMGT/GENE-DB human TR gene sequences. The TCRdist pipeline was used in a later analysis to assign CDR3 sequences and most-parsimonious VDJ recombination scenarios. A later analysis defined each TCR beta chain by its CDR3 amino acid sequence plus V-gene family, and excluded reads lacking a unique V-gene family. As a way to deal with suspected cross-contamination and a sequencing artifact, a later analysis dropped 450 to 600 nucleotide sequences that were highly shared and had low generation probability. In a later analysis, a clonal expansion index for each public chain was calculated from normalized within-repertoire ranks of inferred template counts. In a later analysis, generation probabilities were computed with a VDJ recombination model fitted to out-of-frame rearrangements, and the resulting probabilities were checked against IGoR. Hypergeometric tests were used in a later analysis to score TCR-TCR, TCR-HLA and TCR-CMV co-occurrence, with a repertoire-size bias correction applied to the TCR pairs. False discovery rates were estimated in a later analysis by permuting HLA or CMV assignments 20 times. In a later analysis, co-occurring TCRs were grouped with DBSCAN, and TCRdist sequence similarity was added when clustering was performed within HLA-allele-positive subsets. Repertoires with fewer than 30,000 or more than 120,000 public chains, plus five repertoires with anomalous nucleotide sharing, were excluded from co-occurrence clustering. TCRdb mirrors the immuneACCESS table, restricted to in-frame sequences. Some clones are absent from its copies; in checked studies, under half trace to an unresolved V gene, and the reason for the others is unknown. D and trimming come from the DNA, and the V and J calls and clone size come from that table. The sample includes about 130,000 clones, with more than 80% observed a single time. The ten top clones hold approximately 6.7% of the sample.

In total, just over 650 healthy bone marrow donors made up the cohort. At the time of sampling, all cohort members were nominally healthy, though unrecorded immune exposures were likely present. The donor was CMV seropositive and was included in the group of 289 seropositive cohort members. Each donor provided a peripheral blood sample, and peripheral blood mononuclear cells were used for TCR beta sequencing. The Qiagen DNeasy Blood Extraction Kit was used to extract genomic DNA from the blood cell samples. General conclusions and limits of the study: Some IMGT-functional V segments, including TRBV6-2 and TRBV6-3, could not be distinguished by the 87-base-pair reads and were therefore excluded. A few of the identified cytomegalovirus-associated TCR beta chains were confirmed in vitro to be specific for cytomegalovirus antigens. The study listed 164 TCR beta chains as associated with cytomegalovirus. Compared with equally common non-associated chains, HLA-associated TCR beta chains in a later analysis were more clonally expanded and had lower generation probabilities. According to a later analysis, TCR association rates differed among HLA loci, with DRB1 alleles showing the most associated TCRs and HLA-C alleles showing the fewest. Cytomegalovirus status was reported to be diagnosed by the classifier with high specificity and sensitivity in both the original and validation cohorts. HLA typing was unavailable for some donors at each locus, so association tests used only the typed subset. Correlated functional status among segregating V segments might reflect linkage disequilibrium, but an unknown experimental factor could not be ruled out. According to the authors, the approach could potentially be generalized to other disease states and immunological phenotypes. When HLA alleles, especially DR and DQ, strongly co-occurred, attributing TCR associations to individual alleles was difficult. An earlier analysis of around 500 of the donors showed that most TCR beta V segments appeared in productive rearrangements either about 87% or about 30% of the time, which broadly matched IMGT annotations. Only TCR beta chains were sequenced in this cohort, and the absence of alpha or paired-chain data limited detectable features. At a false discovery rate of 0.05, a later analysis linked some 17,000 TCR beta sequences to specific HLA alleles. Roughly uniform sequencing depth across donors was assumed in presence/absence analyses, although this assumption may not hold. Across donors, most TCR sequences were observed very rarely, whereas some public TCRs were present in many individuals. The only immune exposure information available for the cohort was CMV serostatus. Because counts were too low, roughly 18 rarely observed V segments, including chromosome 9 orphons, were left out of the earlier analysis of some 600 of the donors. In a later genetic analysis, fewer N-insertions in productive TCRs were reported among donors in an Asian-associated ancestry cluster than the roughly 700-donor mean. In a later analysis, most CMV-associated TCR beta chains were found to appear HLA-restricted, with HLA associations seemingly driven largely by CMV exposure. Several of the top co-occurrence clusters appeared to be linked to parvovirus B19, influenza, CMV and Epstein-Barr virus, according to a later analysis. A further reported finding was that TCR beta sequences accurately predicted the HLA-A and HLA-B alleles for most subjects in the first cohort. In a later genetic analysis, a missense DCLRE1C variant was associated with V-gene and J-gene trimming of TCR beta chains, and the association was replicated in an independent cohort. A cluster of highly shared sequence variants was judged likely to represent a technical artifact of the sequencing pipeline.

The germline V gene encodes CDR1 KGHSH and CDR2 LQKENI. The CDR3 contains 16 residues, cysteine and phenylalanine counted. Solely the CDR3 DNA is kept, with 48 bases framed from the first base. Here V drops 1 base and J drops 4 bases, and the junction holds 8 bases not matched to any gene. Recombination joined TRBV18 with TRBJ2-7; 9 central bases correspond to TRBD2. The source of this sequence is a woman in her 30s in good health and CMV-seropositive. The sequencing input was PBMCs. The DNA sequence follows: TGTGCCAGCTCACCACGGCTAGGCCTAGCGGGATACGAGCAGTACTTC. Translated, it reads CASSPRLGLAGYEQYF.